This T cell receptor (beta chain) emerged from a study of OX40 agonist ivuxolimab in advanced cancers. Study-level results: Blood T cells, both CD4+ and CD8+, expanded clonally by week 6 at 0.1 to 3.0 mg/kg.

For this clone: Its antigen is not identified.

Trimming took 5 bases from V and 8 from J; bases not matched to a gene: 7. The CDR3 is 14 amino acids. Germline assignment: CDR1 SGHVS and CDR2 FNYEAQ. The assay was immunoSEQ multiplex PCR, and TCRdb's table has in-frame clones only and misses some. This sample has under 100,000 clones; roughly 90% occur once, and the top ten carry 0.6% to 0.7%. The TCR was taken from an adult with an advanced solid tumor such as melanoma, head and neck, liver or kidney cancer. The chain recombines TRBV7-6 with TRBJ2-1; 9 nucleotides match TRBD1. The sequencing here drew on CD4+ or CD8+ T cells sorted from blood, taken in a trial of the OX40 agonist ivuxolimab. The CDR3 sequence: CASSLGQGRDEQFF. The CDR3 nucleotides are TGTGCCAGCAGCCTCGGACAGGGGCGGGATGAGCAGTTCTTC.